These 15 T cell receptor beta chains share one sample of origin, sequenced in a study of blood T cell repertoires in COVID-19. Using immunoSEQ multiplex PCR, the repertoire was profiled, and TCRdb retains in-frame clones only, with some absent. This repertoire shows hundreds of thousands of clones, approximately 88% found once; its top ten account for about 3%. The sequencing sample was made of peripheral blood. These receptors all stem from a woman between 25 and 40 years old with COVID-19, enrolled during active disease.

The chain is built from TRBV4-2 and TRBJ2-7; TRBD2 matches 9 bases. The CDR3 extends over 15 amino acids. Germline loops: CDR1 LGHNA, CDR2 YNFKEQ. Unmatched junction bases numbered 9, after V lost 0 bases and J lost 9 bases. CDR3: CASSQESGTSYGQYF. The CDR3 coding sequence is TGTGCCAGCAGCCAAGAGTCCGGGACTAGCTATGGGCAGTACTTC.

The V and J genes are TRBV6-5 and TRBJ1-2, with a weak D call TRBD1 (6 bases). Trimming removed 6 bases from V and 6 bases from J, with 14 bases in between. This CDR3 contains 13 residues. Germline values: CDR1 MNHEY, CDR2 SVGAGI. For the CDR3, the DNA is TGTGCCAGCAGAAAACAGGGTTCCCATGGCTACACCTTC. Encoded protein: CASRKQGSHGYTF.

CDR3 loop: CASSHDGTGVYEQYF. CDR3 bases: TGCGCCAGCAGCCACGACGGGACAGGGGTTTACGAGCAGTACTTC. This sequence joins TRBV4-3 and TRBJ2-7, with TRBD1 matching 10 bases. Germline V gene sequence: CDR1 LGHNA, CDR2 YSLEER. This CDR3 contains 15 residues. V shed 3 bases, J shed 4 bases, and the junction held 6 bases outside the gene matches.

The CDR3 region is CAISYPGQGDTGELFF. Written as DNA, the CDR3 is TGTGCCATCAGCTATCCGGGACAGGGAGACACCGGGGAGCTGTTTTTT. V is TRBV10-3 and J is TRBJ2-2, with 9 positions matching TRBD1. This CDR3 is built from 16 residues. In germline, CDR1 is ENHRY, CDR2 SYGVKD. Trimming at V came to 6 bases and at J to 3 bases, leaving 8 bases not matched to a gene.

The rearrangement links TRBV5-6 to TRBJ1-2; TRBD1 matches at 7 bases. Germline trimming cut 1 base from V and 2 bases from J; bases unmatched to any gene: 5. CDR1 and CDR2 from the germline V gene are SGHDT and YYEEEE. The CDR3 runs to 15 residues. The CDR3 is CASSLITRGNYGYTF. CDR3 nucleotides: TGTGCCAGCAGCTTGATCACCAGGGGGAACTATGGCTACACCTTC.

This clone was seen only a few times. Within the sample, other DNA sequences also encode this same CDR3. The V call is TRBV7-2, the J call TRBJ1-5; no clear D. The CDR3 sequence is 12 residues long. Germline V gives CDR1 SGHTA, CDR2 FQGNSA. The germline V and J ends were trimmed by 1 base and 6 bases, with 4 bases remaining between them. CDR3 region: CASSLDLQPQHF. CDR3 DNA: TGTGCCAGCAGCTTAGATCTTCAGCCCCAGCATTTT.

The V call is TRBV7-2, the J call TRBJ1-4; D possibly corresponds to TRBD1 (5 bases). V gave up 8 bases and J gave up 1 base, with 14 bases separating them. CDR3 size: 15 residues. Germline V lookup: CDR1 SGHTA, CDR2 FQGNSA. The DNA of the CDR3 is TGTGCCAGCCGCCGGGGCGGGGGAACTAATGAAAAACTGTTTTTT. This encodes CASRRGGGTNEKLFF.

The rearrangement joins TRBV2 to TRBJ2-4, with 8 bases aligning to TRBD1. Germline trimming cut 5 bases from V and 0 bases from J; bases unmatched to any gene: 12. The CDR3 covers 18 residues. CDR1 and CDR2 (germline): SNHLY, FYNNEI. The DNA for the CDR3 is TGTGCCAGCAGTACCCGGACAGGGTCTTCCTTAGCCAAAAACATTCAGTACTTC. It is translated as CASSTRTGSSLAKNIQYF.

The table lists this clone with a count of one. V is TRBV6-5 and J is TRBJ2-1, with D perhaps matching TRBD2 (6 bases). Trimming pared 7 bases from V and 4 bases from J, leaving 14 bases between. CDR1 and CDR2 from the germline V gene are MNHEY and SVGAGI. This CDR3 contains 14 residues. CDR3 DNA sequence: TGTGCCAGCACCCCCTTAGGGACTTACAATGAGCAGTTCTTC. Its translation is CASTPLGTYNEQFF.

This clone has a handful of counts. Other DNA sequences in this sample translate to the same CDR3. The chain joins TRBV7-9 to TRBJ2-7; no firm D call. The CDR3 runs 12 residues. From germline, CDR1 is SEHNR and CDR2 FQNEAQ (reference sequence). Trimming took 2 bases from V and 4 from J, leaving 6 bases between them. The CDR3 sequence is CASSLSGYEQYF. The CDR3 region has the DNA TGTGCCAGCAGCTTATCCGGGTACGAGCAGTACTTC.

V and J are TRBV2 and TRBJ2-7, with D perhaps matching TRBD1 (6 bases). CDR1 SNHLY and CDR2 FYNNEI come from the germline V gene. This CDR3 is built from 10 residues. The ends were cut back, 6 bases at V and 9 bases at J, with 9 bases in the middle. CDR3 sequence (DNA): TGTGCCAGCAGCGGGACACTGCAGTACGTC. This sequence encodes CASSGTLQYV.

A few counts support this clone. V usage is TRBV29-1 and J usage is TRBJ1-5, with D perhaps TRBD1 (6 bases). Trimming shortened V by 6 bases and J by 6 bases, and 18 bases separated the two germline ends. The CDR3 extends over 14 amino acids. The germline gives CDR1 SQVTM, CDR2 ANQGSEA. The CDR3 region has the DNA TGCAGCGTCTCGGGAGGGGGGGACGGTCAGCCCCAGCATTTT. Its protein product is CSVSGGGDGQPQHF.

This chain links TRBV9 with TRBJ1-2, with D perhaps TRBD1 (5 bases). Between the trimmed V and J ends, which lost 7 bases and 6 bases, there was a span of 7 bases. The V gene's germline CDR1 is SGDLS and CDR2 YYNGEE. The CDR3 runs to 10 residues. DNA for the CDR3: TGTGCCAGCGGGGCGAATGGCTACACCTTC. It encodes CASGANGYTF.

The genes are TRBV12-3 or TRBV12-4 and TRBJ1-5, with D perhaps TRBD1 (6 bases). The CDR3 is made up of 13 amino acids. Trimming removed 6 bases from V and 7 bases from J, with 13 bases in between. The CDR3 DNA sequence: TGTGCCAGCAGCTCGACAGGCTCCCAGCCCCAGCATTTT. Its protein is CASSSTGSQPQHF.

The CDR3 reads CASSPQGVYGYTF. The DNA for the CDR3 is TGTGCCAGCAGCCCGCAGGGGGTCTATGGCTACACCTTC. The gene calls are TRBV6-5 and TRBJ1-2, with TRBD1 identical over 7 bases. The CDR3 loop spans 13 amino acids. J was trimmed by 4 bases and V by 6 bases; bases with no gene match: 5. CDR1 and CDR2 (germline): MNHEY, SVGAGI.